Listed here are 10 T cell receptor beta chains from one sample, sequenced in a study of siplizumab effects on memory and regulatory T cells. The protocol was immunoSEQ multiplex PCR, while the TCRdb copy is restricted to in-frame clones and leaves out a portion. The sample gives about 82,000 clones, 80% to 90% of which show up once; approximately 1.5% is in the top ten. The material sequenced was Tregs sorted from blood. These receptors were taken from a human donor in good health.

The rearrangement links TRBV20-1 to TRBJ2-1; no firm D call. Trimming cost V 1 base and J 7 bases, with 5 bases left between them. CDR3 size: 11 residues. CDR1 and CDR2 (germline): DFQATT, SNEGSKA (reference sequence). CDR3 residues: CSARGQNEQFF. As DNA, the CDR3 is TGCAGTGCTAGAGGTCAAAATGAGCAGTTCTTC.

The J gene is TRBJ1-4, the V gene TRBV9; TRBD1 matches at 11 bases. The CDR3 consists of 15 residues. Germline-derived CDR1 and CDR2 are SGDLS and YYNGEE. The ends lost 3 bases at V and 7 bases at J; junction bases unmatched: 5. The CDR3 nucleotides read TGTGCCAGCAGCGCCACGGGACAGGGGGGTGAAAAACTGTTTTTT. Translating gives CASSATGQGGEKLFF.

This chain uses TRBV6-1 with TRBJ1-2, with 7 bases matching TRBD1. Germline V gene data show CDR1 as MNHNS and CDR2 as SASEGT. V lost 7 bases to trimming and J lost 8 bases; unmatched junction nucleotides: 7. This CDR3 has 12 residues. The CDR3 DNA sequence: TGTGCCAGCACCCAGGGGGGGTACGGCTACACCTTC. Translated: CASTQGGYGYTF.

This clone was counted a single time. The chain has TRBV5-6 and TRBJ1-6; maybe TRBD1 (6 bases). The CDR3 runs to 13 residues. Germline V lookup: CDR1 SGHDT, CDR2 YYEEEE. Trimming cost V 5 bases and J 6 bases, with 9 bases left between them. The CDR3 sequence: CASSRQANSPLHF. As DNA, the CDR3 is TGTGCCAGCAGTCGACAGGCTAATTCACCCCTCCACTTT.

This chain connects TRBV29-1 to TRBJ1-4, with D perhaps TRBD1 (5 bases). Trimming stripped 2 bases from V and 8 bases from J, with 12 bases between. The CDR3 contains 13 residues. The germline gives CDR1 SQVTM, CDR2 ANQGSEA. For the CDR3, the DNA is TGCAGCGTTGAATCGGGGGTAGGAGAAAAACTGTTTTTT. Its translation is CSVESGVGEKLFF.

V is TRBV6-1 and J is TRBJ1-5; D is possibly TRBD1 (6 bases). Trimming took off 6 bases at V and 3 bases at J, with 9 bases between the two ends. The CDR3 contains 13 residues. Germline loops: CDR1 MNHNS, CDR2 SASEGT. CDR3 DNA: TGTGCCAGCAGACAGGGCAACAATCAGCCCCAGCATTTT. Protein: CASRQGNNQPQHF.

V is TRBV5-4 and J is TRBJ2-7; TRBD2 matches at 13 bases. CDR1 and CDR2 from the germline V gene are SGHNT and YYREEE (reference sequence). The CDR3 runs to 16 residues. The V segment lost 4 bases and the J segment 5 bases; nucleotides outside the gene matches: 9. CDR3 region: CASSPVRTSGGHEQYF. As DNA, the CDR3 is TGTGCCAGCAGCCCCGTCCGGACTAGCGGGGGCCACGAGCAGTACTTC.

V and J are TRBV30 and TRBJ1-4; a possible D gene is TRBD1 (5 bases). CDR1 and CDR2 from the germline V gene are GTSNPN and SVGIG (reference sequence). The CDR3 spans 15 residues. Trimming took 3 bases from V and 8 from J, leaving 19 bases between them. CDR3: CAWRRGGSFGEKLFF. The CDR3 DNA reads TGTGCCTGGAGGCGGGGGGGTTCGTTCGGGGAAAAACTGTTTTTT.

The chain has TRBV5-1 and TRBJ2-7; possibly TRBD2 for D (6 bases). CDR1 and CDR2 (germline): SGHRS, YFSETQ. The CDR3 loop spans 14 amino acids. Deletions cut 5 bases from V and 0 bases from J, with 12 bases between. CDR3 region: CASRLEDYSYEQYF. In DNA, the CDR3 is TGCGCCAGCAGGCTGGAGGACTACTCCTACGAGCAGTACTTC.

This clone is a singleton in its sample. V and J are TRBV19 and TRBJ2-6; D remains unclear. Germline V gene sequence: CDR1 LNHDA, CDR2 SQIVND (reference sequence). Trimming cost V 1 base and J 2 bases, with 3 bases left between them. The length of the CDR3 is 14 residues. CDR3: CASSIGPGANVLTF. CDR3 bases: TGTGCCAGTAGTATAGGTCCTGGGGCCAACGTCCTGACTTTC.